This T cell receptor beta chain was captured in a study of vaccination and CD4 T cells after COVID-19. A note on this clonotype: Its antigen remains unidentified.

The CDR3 contains 17 residues. Germline V gene sequence: CDR1 SEHNR, CDR2 FQNEAQ (reference sequence). With V trimmed by 1 base and J by 1 base, 8 bases remained unmatched. Treatment reported: approximately 9-day PBMC culture with coronavirus spike peptide pools or control peptides (ViraFEST assay). The study sequenced cultured CD4+ T cell DNA using the Oncomine TCR Beta short-read assay. One entry per CDR3 protein, called by TCRdb with MiXCR from the PCR reads. The sample has about 16,000 distinct CDR3 sequences, over 50% seen once. Material for sequencing was CD4+ T cells from blood, cultured in vitro. The TCR sequence derives from a human donor who had recovered from COVID-19. The chain couples TRBV7-9 to TRBJ1-1; 8 bases fit TRBD1. The CDR3 loop reads CASSLEGFTGGNTEAFF. The DNA of the CDR3 is TGTGCCAGCAGCTTAGAAGGTTTTACAGGGGGGAACACTGAAGCTTTCTTT.